The 4 T cell receptor beta chains below all came from one sample that was sequenced in a study of OX40 agonist ivuxolimab in advanced cancers. The assay was immunoSEQ multiplex PCR, and TCRdb's table has in-frame clones only and misses some. The profile shows tens of thousands of clones, approximately 86% of them singletons. The sample in question was CD4+ or CD8+ T cells sorted from blood, obtained in a trial of the OX40 agonist ivuxolimab. The source is an adult with an advanced solid tumor such as melanoma, head and neck, liver or kidney cancer.

The V gene is TRBV21-1, the J gene TRBJ2-7. TRBV21-1 is annotated as a pseudogene. This CDR3 has 18 residues. The CDR3 loop is CASSKRGLRDGPGSEQYF. The CDR3 nucleotides read TGTGCCAGCAGCAAACGTGGGCTTAGGGACGGCCCGGGGTCCGAGCAGTACTTC.

J is TRBJ2-2 and V is TRBV7-9, with TRBD2 as a possible D gene (5 bases). The CDR3 has 15 residues. V was clipped by 2 bases and J by 5 bases, with 12 bases between them. CDR1 is SEHNR, CDR2 FQNEAQ, per germline (reference sequence). The DNA for the CDR3 is TGTGCCAGCAGCTTATCCGGGGATGGGACCGGGGAGCTGTTTTTT. Translation gives CASSLSGDGTGELFF.

CDR3 protein: CASSPSGQGFFGNQPQHF. In nucleotides, the CDR3 is TGTGCCAGCTCGCCCTCGGGACAGGGGTTTTTTGGCAATCAGCCCCAGCATTTT. This chain connects TRBV7-2 to TRBJ1-5; 10 bases line up with TRBD1. J gave up 2 bases and V 8 bases, and 15 bases lay outside the gene matches. Germline values: CDR1 SGHTA, CDR2 FQGNSA. This CDR3 spans 18 amino acids. The variable domain in full, completed from reference TRBV7-2 and TRBJ1-5, reads GAGVSQSPSNKVTEKGKDVELRCDPISGHTALYWYRQSLGQGLEFLIYFQGNSAPDKSGLPSDRFSAERTGGSVSTLTIQRTQQEDSAVYLCASSPSGQGFFGNQPQHFGDGTRLSIL.

This chain joins TRBV19 and TRBJ2-6, with no clear D. V lost 3 bases, J lost 0 bases, and 12 bases lay in between. The CDR3 runs to 17 residues. The germline gives CDR1 LNHDA, CDR2 SQIVND (reference sequence). The CDR3 loop is CASSIYPSFSGANVLTF. The CDR3 nucleotides read TGTGCCAGTAGTATTTACCCGAGTTTCTCTGGGGCCAACGTCCTGACTTTC.